The rows below give T cell receptor beta chains drawn from one sample of a study of blood T cell repertoires in COVID-19. Data came from immunoSEQ multiplex PCR; TCRdb stores just in-frame clones and leaves some out. The sample carries some 55,000 clones, 75% to 80% recorded once. The source material was peripheral blood. These receptors were obtained from a man between 65 and 85 years old with active or convalescent COVID-19. Each CDR3 is given with its conserved first and last residue. A D gene is named only where the DNA matches it firmly. Rows may omit the clone size; those that give it use once, few, many or a size class.

CDR3 protein	CDR3 DNA	clone size	V gene	J gene	D gene
CASSWAGTVTETQYF	TGCGCCAGCAGCTGGGCCGGGACAGTAACAGAGACCCAGTACTTC	.	TRBV5-1	TRBJ2-5	TRBD1
CASSQEGGVSYNEQFF	TGCGCCAGCAGCCAAGAAGGGGGAGTCTCCTACAATGAGCAGTTCTTC	few	TRBV4-1	TRBJ2-1	.
CASSIGGGSNQPQHF	TGTGCCAGTAGTATAGGAGGAGGGAGCAATCAGCCCCAGCATTTT	medium-sized	TRBV19	TRBJ1-5	.
CASVFAAANSPLHF	TGTGCCAGCGTTTTCGCGGCAGCAAATTCACCCCTCCACTTT	.	TRBV5-6	TRBJ1-6	.
CASTIGASNSPLHF	TGTGCCAGCACAATAGGGGCTTCTAATTCACCCCTCCACTTT	.	TRBV28	TRBJ1-6	.
CASSPSGGDTDTQYF	TGCGCCAGCAGCCCCTCGGGCGGGGACACAGATACGCAGTATTTT	.	TRBV5-1	TRBJ2-3	.
CASSLLGGGNQPQHF	TGTGCCAGCAGTTTATTGGGTGGAGGCAATCAGCCCCAGCATTTT	.	TRBV27	TRBJ1-5	.
CASSLGLRSYNEQFF	TGTGCCAGCAGTTTGGGACTCCGCTCCTACAATGAGCAGTTCTTC	.	TRBV28	TRBJ2-1	.
CASSTIAGRRINEQFF	TGTGCCAGTAGTACAATAGCGGGAAGGCGTATCAATGAGCAGTTCTTC	.	TRBV19	TRBJ2-1	TRBD2
CASSTPYSPGELFF	TGTGCCAGTAGTACCCCTTATTCTCCCGGGGAGCTGTTTTTT	once	TRBV19	TRBJ2-2	.
CASSPVDRGTTEAFF	TGTGCCAGCTCACCAGTGGACAGGGGCACCACTGAAGCTTTCTTT	.	TRBV18	TRBJ1-1	TRBD1
CASSPMGRARQPQHF	TGTGCCAGCAGCCCGATGGGCAGGGCTAGGCAGCCCCAGCATTTT	.	TRBV28	TRBJ1-5	.
CASSQGGVATNEKLFF	TGCGCCAGCAGCCAAGGAGGAGTTGCAACTAATGAAAAACTGTTTTTT	.	TRBV4-1	TRBJ1-4	.
CASSQTGTSTYEQYF	TGTGCCAGCAGCCAGACCGGGACTTCAACCTACGAGCAGTACTTC	.	TRBV14	TRBJ2-7	.
CASSTGLGTSAGDEQYF	TGCGCCAGCAGCACGGGACTGGGGACCTCCGCAGGCGACGAGCAGTACTTC	.	TRBV5-1	TRBJ2-7	.
CAWNRRQGQYEQYF	TGTGCCTGGAATCGGAGACAGGGCCAATACGAGCAGTACTTC	.	TRBV30	TRBJ2-7	TRBD1
CASSWGQERREKLFF	TGTGCCAGCAGCTGGGGACAGGAGAGGCGGGAAAAACTGTTTTTT	.	TRBV5-6	TRBJ1-4	TRBD1
CASSTGDSLNTEAFF	TGTGCCAGCTCCACTGGGGACAGCTTGAACACTGAAGCTTTCTTT	.	TRBV18	TRBJ1-1	TRBD1
CASSSQGARQPQHF	TGTGCCAGCAGTTCACAGGGGGCGCGTCAGCCCCAGCATTTT	.	TRBV27	TRBJ1-5	TRBD1
CASSFQGQGTGELFF	TGTGCCAGCAGCTTTCAGGGGCAGGGCACCGGGGAGCTGTTTTTT	.	TRBV7-7	TRBJ2-2	.
CASSDVGGNTEAFF	TGTGCCAGTAGTGACGTAGGGGGAAACACTGAAGCTTTCTTT	.	TRBV19	TRBJ1-1	.
CASSLPTSGGRYTQYF	TGTGCCAGCAGCTTGCCTACTAGCGGGGGGAGGTATACGCAGTATTTT	.	TRBV5-6	TRBJ2-3	TRBD2
CASSVQGRADYGYTF	TGTGCCAGTAGTGTTCAGGGGAGAGCGGACTATGGCTACACCTTC	.	TRBV19	TRBJ1-2	.
CASIRGRSGNTIYF	TGTGCCAGCATACGGGGGAGGTCTGGAAACACCATATATTTT	.	TRBV28	TRBJ1-3	.
CASSFAGNEKLFF	TGTGCCAGCAGCTTCGCTGGCAACGAAAAACTGTTTTTT	.	TRBV5-4	TRBJ1-4	.
CASSREGQPNIGYTF	TGCGCCAGCAGCCGAGAGGGACAGCCCAATATCGGCTACACCTTC	few	TRBV4-3	TRBJ1-2	TRBD1
CASSYSRVYEQYF	TGTGCCAGCAGTTACTCGAGGGTCTACGAGCAGTACTTC	.	TRBV6-5	TRBJ2-7	.
CASRWGGLETQYF	TGTGCCAGCAGGTGGGGGGGGCTGGAGACCCAGTACTTC	.	TRBV12-3/TRBV12-4	TRBJ2-5	.
CASSASGGNTGELFF	TGTGCCAGCAGCGCCTCAGGGGGCAACACCGGGGAGCTGTTTTTT	.	TRBV7-9	TRBJ2-2	TRBD1
CASSPRPTSGRHEQYF	TGTGCCAGCAGCCCCCGCCCGACTAGCGGGAGGCACGAGCAGTACTTC	.	TRBV7-3	TRBJ2-7	TRBD2
CASSPIGTGGEAFF	TGTGCCAGCAGCCCCATCGGGACAGGGGGTGAAGCTTTCTTT	once	TRBV3-1/TRBV3-2	TRBJ1-1	TRBD1
CASSQRGNSNQPQHF	TGTGCCAGCAGCCAAAGGGGAAATAGCAATCAGCCCCAGCATTTT	.	TRBV3-1/TRBV3-2	TRBJ1-5	.
CATSSTYGTNNEQFF	TGTGCCACCAGCAGTACCTACGGGACTAACAATGAGCAGTTCTTC	.	TRBV15	TRBJ2-1	TRBD2
CASSLLAGGVETQYF	TGTGCCAGCAGCCTACTAGCGGGAGGGGTAGAGACCCAGTACTTC	.	TRBV7-3	TRBJ2-5	TRBD2
CASSTDSSGANVLTF	TGTGCCAGCAGCACGGACAGCTCTGGGGCCAACGTCCTGACTTTC	.	TRBV7-3	TRBJ2-6	.
CASSDTGLASSSGEQFF	TGCGCCAGCAGTGATACGGGACTAGCGTCGTCTTCGGGTGAGCAGTTCTTC	.	TRBV10-2	TRBJ2-1	TRBD2
CASSPSTVIETQYF	TGTGCCAGCAGCCCTTCAACAGTAATAGAGACCCAGTACTTC	.	TRBV4-2	TRBJ2-5	.
CASSYSLGTKNIQYF	TGTGCCAGCAGTTACTCCCTAGGCACCAAAAACATTCAGTACTTC	many	TRBV6-2/TRBV6-3	TRBJ2-4	.
CASSQVGQGDPYNSPLHF	TGTGCCAGCAGCCAAGTCGGACAGGGGGATCCCTATAATTCACCCCTCCACTTT	.	TRBV16	TRBJ1-6	TRBD1
CASRGGGTYGYTF	TGTGCCAGCAGAGGGGGGGGGACTTATGGCTACACCTTC	.	TRBV6-4	TRBJ1-2	.
CATSRDRATNEKLFF	TGTGCCACCAGCAGAGACCGAGCAACTAATGAAAAACTGTTTTTT	.	TRBV15	TRBJ1-4	.
CASSQEVRLNTEAFF	TGTGCCAGCAGCCAAGAGGTCAGGTTGAACACTGAAGCTTTCTTT	.	TRBV3-1/TRBV3-2	TRBJ1-1	.
CASSVGPLRSGNTIYF	TGTGCCAGCAGCGTAGGTCCTCTCCGCTCTGGAAACACCATATATTTT	.	TRBV9	TRBJ1-3	.
CASSLRGDRSSPLHF	TGTGCCAGCAGCTTAAGGGGAGACAGGAGCTCACCCCTCCACTTT	.	TRBV7-3	TRBJ1-6	.
CASSAYSTGGSTEAFF	TGTGCCAGCAGCGCTTACTCGACAGGGGGCAGTACTGAAGCTTTCTTT	.	TRBV9	TRBJ1-1	TRBD1
CASSPAGLWGDTQYF	TGTGCCAGCAGCCCCGCAGGGCTATGGGGAGATACGCAGTATTTT	.	TRBV7-9	TRBJ2-3	.
CASSLGTGGGTDTQYF	TGTGCCAGCAGCTTGGGGACAGGGGGGGGCACAGATACGCAGTATTTT	.	TRBV7-2	TRBJ2-3	TRBD1
CASSLSPPMNTEAFF	TGTGCCAGCAGTTTAAGCCCCCCCATGAACACTGAAGCTTTCTTT	once	TRBV28	TRBJ1-1	.
CASSQTAGASSSTDTQYF	TGTGCCAGCAGCCAAACGGCGGGGGCGTCATCTAGCACAGATACGCAGTATTTT	.	TRBV6-8	TRBJ2-3	.
CASSSPGQSTDTQYF	TGTGCCAGCAGTTCCCCCGGACAGAGCACAGATACGCAGTATTTT	.	TRBV28	TRBJ2-3	.
CASTFREGDTQYF	TGTGCCAGCACCTTCAGGGAGGGAGATACGCAGTATTTT	.	TRBV7-2	TRBJ2-3	TRBD2
CASSPSGQSYNEQFF	TGTGCCAGCAGCCCCTCCGGACAGTCCTACAATGAGCAGTTCTTC	.	TRBV6-2/TRBV6-3	TRBJ2-1	.
CASSANTGTGIGTGELFF	TGTGCCAGCAGCGCAAACACCGGGACAGGGATAGGCACCGGGGAGCTGTTTTTT	few	TRBV9	TRBJ2-2	TRBD1
CASSLQGLDGYTF	TGTGCCAGCAGCTTACAGGGTTTGGATGGCTACACCTTC	.	TRBV7-9	TRBJ1-2	.